This T cell receptor (beta chain) was recorded in a study of shared clonotypes between healthy human individuals. General study results and limits: The sampled material consisted only of blood, and tissue repertoires are likely to differ.

The table lists this clone with a few counts. Antigen specificity is unknown. The assay used deep level. PCR replicates performed on unsorted PBMC used around 0.3 ug DNA, 29,000 or so T cell genomes. Clones were sequenced by immunoSEQ multiplex PCR, and TCRdb holds only the in-frame ones, with some missing. The table has 490,000 or so clones, less than 80% seen once. Tens of millions of PBMCs went into genomic DNA for unsorted samples. CDR1 SGHTA and CDR2 FQGTGA come from the germline V gene. The CDR3 has 16 amino acids. V trimming: 2 bases; J trimming: 5 bases; junction bases outside the gene matches: 8.

The sequence came from a woman in her thirties or forties in good health. Some clones in this sample may be carry-over from other donors' samples. The chain uses TRBV7-3 and TRBJ2-5; TRBD2 matches at 10 bases. Sequenced sample: PBMCs. For the CDR3, the DNA is TGTGCCAGCAGCTTACGGGCTAGCGGGAGATCTGAGACCCAGTACTTC. Its protein is CASSLRASGRSETQYF. The whole variable domain, remainder taken from reference TRBV7-3 and TRBJ2-5, is GAGVSQTPSNKVTEKGKYVELRCDPISGHTALYWYRQSLGQGPEFLIYFQGTGAADDSGLPNDRFFAVRPEGSVSTLKIQRTERGDSAVYLCASSLRASGRSETQYFGPGTRLLVL.